This T cell receptor beta chain was recorded in a study of response to subunit inactivated influenza vaccine. Germline V gives CDR1 SGDLS, CDR2 YYNGEE. The CDR3 sequence is 15 residues long. V was shortened by 1 base and J by 7 bases, with 15 bases between the two germline ends. A single record per CDR3 protein comes from TCRdb applying MiXCR to the RT-PCR reads. There are 170,000 or so distinct CDR3 sequences in the sample; approximately 11% occur only once, and approximately 39% lies in the top ten. Study observations and caveats: Seasonal influenza vaccination, on each occasion, was suggested by the authors to recruit few new T cells.

As to this clonotype: Its target is not known.

The clonotype was recovered from a man aged 45 to 70 who received an inactivated influenza vaccine. V gene TRBV9 combines with J gene TRBJ1-5; tentatively, D is TRBD1 (5 bases). The sample here was CD8+ T cells sorted from PBMCs, taken approximately 25 months after vaccination. Written as DNA, the CDR3 is TGTGCCAGCAGCGTAAGCGGGGCACCCATGCAGCCCCAGCATTTT. Translation gives CASSVSGAPMQPQHF.